One and the same sample provided the 29 T cell receptor beta chains below, sequenced in a study of blood T cell repertoires in COVID-19 (dated by TCRdb to 2018 to 2020). The library was generated by the immunoSEQ multiplex PCR assay. TCRdb took this table from immuneACCESS and kept in-frame rearrangements with V and J called. Such tables lack part of the clones; where checked against another copy, unresolved V genes explain under half of the gap, and the rest is unexplained. The sample table holds tens of thousands of clones, of which approximately 79% were seen once. The ten largest clones capture around 47% of the sample. Material: peripheral blood. Source of these receptors: a human donor in a cohort sampled during active COVID-19.

The chain recombines TRBV6-2 or TRBV6-3 with TRBJ2-3; 7 bases match TRBD2. The length of the CDR3 is 17 residues. Germline CDR1 reads MNHEY; CDR2 reads SVGEGT. Losses at the gene ends were 2 bases for V and 2 bases for J; bases not matched to a gene: 10. CDR3 region: CASSYPAAAGVTDTQYF. In DNA form, the CDR3 reads TGTGCCAGCAGTTACCCAGCGGCGGCGGGAGTCACAGATACGCAGTATTTT.

This clone was seen only a few times. The chain joins TRBV29-1 to TRBJ1-3; D call uncertain. Trimming left V 4 bases short and J 3 bases short, with 13 bases between. Germline V gene data show CDR1 as SQVTM and CDR2 as ANQGSEA. The CDR3 is 14 amino acids. The CDR3 DNA reads TGCAGCGTTGGCATCGGGAGCTTTGGAAACACCATATATTTT. This gives the protein CSVGIGSFGNTIYF.

The chain is built from TRBV5-1 and TRBJ2-2; D not resolved. The CDR3 totals 16 residues. Trimming shortened V by 2 bases and J by 2 bases, and 13 bases separated the two germline ends. Germline V lookup: CDR1 SGHRS, CDR2 YFSETQ. CDR3 residues: CASSLTGDTNTGELFF. The CDR3 DNA follows: TGCGCCAGCAGCTTAACCGGAGATACCAACACCGGGGAGCTGTTTTTT.

V gene TRBV10-3 combines with J gene TRBJ1-4, with 10 bases lining up with TRBD1. The germline V gene has CDR1 ENHRY and CDR2 SYGVKD. There are 16 residues in the CDR3. Trimming at V came to 3 bases and at J to 10 bases, leaving 11 bases not matched to a gene. The DNA of the CDR3 is TGTGCCATCAGTGAAATAATCGGGACAGGGGCGGTAAAACTGTTTTTT. It is translated as CAISEIIGTGAVKLFF.

The rearrangement uses TRBV10-3 and TRBJ2-3, with D tentatively TRBD2 (6 bases). V shed 2 bases and J shed 5 bases, with 8 bases lying between them. This CDR3 has 13 residues. In germline, CDR1 is ENHRY, CDR2 SYGVKD. CDR3 sequence (DNA): TGTGCCATCAGTGAGGAGGAGGGAGATACGCAGTATTTT. Its translation is CAISEEEGDTQYF.

The chain uses TRBV5-8 and TRBJ1-2, with D possibly TRBD1 on 6 matching bases. The CDR3 length is 14 residues. Germline-derived CDR1 and CDR2 are SGHTS and YDEGEE. Trimming pared 5 bases from V and 5 bases from J, leaving 16 bases between. Written as DNA, the CDR3 is TGTGCCAGCAGACGACAGGATCCCTTTTATGGCTACACCTTC. This codes for CASRRQDPFYGYTF.

The chain links TRBV12-3 or TRBV12-4 to TRBJ2-1, with 7 bases identical to TRBD1. The CDR3 length is 11 residues. The trim removed 5 bases at V and 10 bases at J, leaving 2 bases unmatched. This CDR3 is CASSRGQEQFF. The CDR3 DNA reads TGTGCCAGCAGTAGGGGACAGGAGCAGTTCTTC.

This chain's CDR3 is CASSPQQDEQYF. The CDR3 bases are TGTGCCAGCTCACCACAACAGGACGAGCAGTACTTC. The rearrangement uses TRBV18 and TRBJ2-7; tentatively, D is TRBD1 (5 bases). The V gene lost 1 base and the J gene lost 5 bases, with 6 bases spanning the gap. The CDR3 extends over 12 amino acids. Germline V gives CDR1 KGHSH, CDR2 LQKENI.

The V and J genes are TRBV7-9 and TRBJ1-2; D unresolved. Germline values: CDR1 SEHNR, CDR2 FQNEAQ (reference sequence). V was shortened by 2 bases and J by 8 bases, with 6 bases between the two germline ends. This CDR3 has 11 residues. Here the CDR3 DNA reads TGTGCCAGCAGCTTAACGCGAGGCTACACCTTC. Translating it yields CASSLTRGYTF.

The V call is TRBV11-2, the J call TRBJ1-5; TRBD1 matches 7 bases. This CDR3 is 17 amino acids long. The germline CDR1 and CDR2 sequences are SGHAT and FQNNGV. J gave up 5 bases and V 1 base, and 11 bases lay outside the gene matches. CDR3 DNA: TGTGCCAGCAGCTTAGGGGACAGTGTGCTGGGAGATCAGCCCCAGCATTTT. It yields the protein CASSLGDSVLGDQPQHF.

J is TRBJ2-1 and V is TRBV18; 8 nucleotides line up with TRBD2. CDR3 size: 16 residues. V lost 1 base and J lost 2; bases outside the gene matches: 4. Germline assignment: CDR1 KGHSH and CDR2 LQKENI. CDR3 sequence: CASSPLRGGAYNEQFF. CDR3 DNA sequence: TGTGCCAGCTCACCACTTCGGGGGGGAGCCTACAATGAGCAGTTCTTC.

The gene calls are TRBV27 and TRBJ2-3; 10 nucleotides line up with TRBD1. CDR1 and CDR2 from the germline V gene are MNHEY and SMNVEV (reference sequence). The CDR3 is 16 amino acids. The V gene end was trimmed by 0 bases and the J gene end by 7 bases; junction bases not matched to a gene: 7. CDR3 nucleotides: TGTGCCAGCAGTTTATCGGGCCGGACAGGGGGAAATACGCAGTATTTT. Encoded protein: CASSLSGRTGGNTQYF.

V is TRBV19 and J is TRBJ1-1, with TRBD1 matching over 7 bases. V lost 7 bases and J lost 3; bases outside the gene matches: 8. Germline V lookup: CDR1 LNHDA, CDR2 SQIVND (reference sequence). The CDR3 sequence is 14 residues long. The CDR3 DNA is TGTGCCAGTAAGCCGGGACAGTGGTACACTGAAGCTTTCTTT. The encoded protein is CASKPGQWYTEAFF.

This chain connects TRBV7-8 to TRBJ1-3, with 9 bases aligning to TRBD1. V was clipped by 4 bases and J by 2 bases; unmatched bases: 3. This CDR3 is built from 15 residues. Germline V CDR1 and CDR2: SGHVS, FQNEAQ. The CDR3 loop is CASSSYRGPGNTIYF. CDR3 bases: TGTGCCAGCAGCTCATACAGGGGGCCTGGAAACACCATATATTTT.

The V call is TRBV7-9, the J call TRBJ1-1, with D hard to call. Trimming pared 7 bases from V and 3 bases from J, leaving 18 bases between. CDR1 and CDR2 (germline): SEHNR, FQNEAQ (reference sequence). The CDR3 length is 15 residues. CDR3 in DNA: TGTGCCAGCACCGCTAGTGGAGGCGAGGACACTGAAGCTTTCTTT. Translated, it gives CASTASGGEDTEAFF. Filled out from reference TRBV7-9 and TRBJ1-1, the complete variable domain reads DTGVSQNPRHKITKRGQNVTFRCDPISEHNRLYWYRQTLGQGPEFLTYFQNEAQLEKSRLLSDRFSAERPKGSFSTLEIQRTEQGDSAMYLCASTASGGEDTEAFFGQGTRLTVV.

The genes are TRBV7-9 and TRBJ1-1; 8 bases are shared with TRBD1. J was trimmed by 10 bases and V by 1 base; bases with no gene match: 2. Per the germline V gene, CDR1 is SEHNR and CDR2 is FQNEAQ (reference sequence). The CDR3 totals 12 residues. The CDR3: CASSLGGTGAFF. DNA of the CDR3: TGTGCCAGCAGCTTAGGAGGGACAGGAGCTTTCTTT.

V usage is TRBV19 and J usage is TRBJ1-3; 10 bases fit TRBD1. The CDR3 contains 15 residues. The V gene end was trimmed by 7 bases and the J gene end by 1 base; junction bases not matched to a gene: 4. Germline CDR1 reads LNHDA; CDR2 reads SQIVND (reference sequence). This chain's CDR3 is CASTLGQGSGNTIYF. Written as DNA, the CDR3 is TGTGCCAGTACCTTGGGACAGGGGTCTGGAAACACCATATATTTT.

The genes are TRBV7-2 and TRBJ2-5; 8 bases match TRBD1. V dropped 5 bases and J dropped 2; count of bases not matched to a gene: 7. Germline V gene data show CDR1 as SGHTA and CDR2 as FQGNSA. CDR3 size: 15 residues. The CDR3 region is CASSPGQGLQETQYF. The DNA of the CDR3 is TGTGCCAGCAGCCCCGGACAGGGCTTACAAGAGACCCAGTACTTC.

V usage is TRBV6-5 and J usage is TRBJ2-1; 8 nucleotides line up with TRBD2. J lost 4 bases, V lost 6 bases, and 5 bases had no gene match. Germline CDR1 is MNHEY and CDR2 is SVGAGI. The CDR3 extends over 14 amino acids. The CDR3 is CASRAGTRYNEQFF. CDR3 DNA sequence: TGTGCCAGCAGGGCCGGGACTAGATACAATGAGCAGTTCTTC.

The genes are TRBV18 and TRBJ1-1; a weak D match, TRBD1 (5 bases). Germline-derived CDR1 and CDR2 are KGHSH and LQKENI. The germline V and J ends were trimmed by 1 base and 3 bases, with 18 bases remaining between them. The CDR3 runs to 17 residues. The CDR3 nucleotides are TGTGCCAGCTCACCACTGCAACTTGACATGGGGCACACTGAAGCTTTCTTT. This encodes CASSPLQLDMGHTEAFF.

The chain couples TRBV5-4 to TRBJ1-2; maybe TRBD1 (6 bases). Germline lookup yields CDR1 SGHNT and CDR2 YYREEE (reference sequence). This CDR3 has 16 residues. With 6 bases removed from V and 7 bases from J, the gap between germline ends came to 25 bases. CDR3 sequence: CASNPKGDSTASGYTF. The CDR3 region has the DNA TGTGCCAGCAACCCGAAGGGGGATAGTACCGCCAGTGGCTACACCTTC.

The chain employs TRBV19 and TRBJ2-1; TRBD1 is a possible D gene (7 bases). V shed 8 bases and J shed 10 bases, with 24 bases lying between them. The CDR3 consists of 15 residues. CDR1 LNHDA and CDR2 SQIVND come from the germline V gene (reference sequence). The CDR3 reads CASGLRGAVLREQFF. DNA for the CDR3: TGTGCCAGTGGCCTCAGGGGGGCGGTCCTAAGGGAGCAGTTCTTC.

The gene calls are TRBV19 and TRBJ2-1, with D perhaps TRBD2 (7 bases). V shed 3 bases and J shed 7 bases, with 22 bases lying between them. The CDR3 is 17 residues long. Germline assignment: CDR1 LNHDA and CDR2 SQIVND (reference sequence). For the CDR3, the DNA is TGTGCCAGTAGTATGGTATGGTCGGGGGCAGCGGGGAATGAGCAGTTCTTC. Protein product: CASSMVWSGAAGNEQFF. The full variable domain, in which reference TRBV19 and TRBJ2-1 provide the parts outside the CDR3, is DGGITQSPKYLFRKEGQNVTLSCEQNLNHDAMYWYRQDPGQGLRLIYYSQIVNDFQKGDIAEGYSVSREKKESFPLTVTSAQKNPTAFYLCASSMVWSGAAGNEQFFGPGTRLTVL.

In its sample, this clone was seen a few times. This chain links TRBV19 with TRBJ2-7; 8 nucleotides agree with TRBD1. V gave up 2 bases and J gave up 1 base; unmatched junction bases: 10. The germline gives CDR1 LNHDA, CDR2 SQIVND (reference sequence). The CDR3 runs to 17 residues. This CDR3 reads CASSIPPTGVVSYEQYF. The CDR3 nucleotides read TGTGCCAGTAGTATACCCCCGACAGGGGTCGTGTCCTACGAGCAGTACTTC.

This clone appeared once. The J gene is TRBJ2-2, the V gene TRBV21-1; the DNA was not used to check the table's D call, TRBD2. TRBV21-1 represents a pseudogene. This CDR3 has 15 residues. CDR3 bases: TGTGCCAGCAGCGGCCCGACTCGACACACCGGGGAGCTGTTTTTT. Residues: CASSGPTRHTGELFF.

Regarding this clone: Within the sample, other DNA sequences also encode this same CDR3. The chain joins TRBV19 to TRBJ1-1; D possibly corresponds to TRBD1 (5 bases). V lost 1 base, J lost 5 bases, and 8 bases lay in between. The CDR3 is 13 amino acids. Per germline, CDR1 LNHDA and CDR2 SQIVND (reference sequence). The DNA for the CDR3 is TGTGCCAGTAGTATAGGCAGGGAAACTGAAGCTTTCTTT. This sequence encodes CASSIGRETEAFF.

The J gene is TRBJ2-7, the V gene TRBV11-2; D gene ambiguous. The V gene lost 0 bases and the J gene lost 4 bases, with 13 bases spanning the gap. This CDR3 region has 15 residues. The germline CDR1 and CDR2 sequences are SGHAT and FQNNGV. The CDR3 DNA sequence: TGTGCCAGCAGCTTAGATCGCGCAGGAACTTACGAGCAGTACTTC. It translates to CASSLDRAGTYEQYF.

The genes are TRBV24-1 and TRBJ1-5; maybe TRBD1 (5 bases). Trimming took off 5 bases at V and 6 bases at J, with 10 bases between the two ends. Per germline, CDR1 KGHDR and CDR2 SFDVKD. This CDR3 is built from 13 residues. The CDR3 DNA is TGTGCCACCAGTGGTCGCAGGGTTCAGCCCCAGCATTTT. Translation gives CATSGRRVQPQHF.

The CDR3: CASSLFPSGEIYEQYF. The CDR3 nucleotides are TGTGCCAGCAGCTTGTTCCCTAGCGGGGAGATCTACGAGCAGTACTTC. The rearrangement uses TRBV5-6 and TRBJ2-7, with 9 bases matching TRBD2. The CDR3 is 16 amino acids. J was trimmed by 3 bases and V by 1 base; bases with no gene match: 8. Per germline, CDR1 SGHDT and CDR2 YYEEEE.